The following is a T cell receptor beta chain sequence with its context. Its specificity is unknown. The data were obtained in a study of cytomegalovirus exposure and HLA in healthy donors. The PCR employed 60 Vbeta primers together with 13 Jbeta primers. The assay was immunoSEQ multiplex PCR, and TCRdb's table has in-frame clones only and misses some. The sample spans 35,000 to 45,000 clones; the ten largest clones claim approximately 9%. The CDR3 contains 18 residues. Trimming took off 3 bases at V and 1 base at J, with 21 bases between the two ends. CDR1 and CDR2 from the germline V gene are LNHDA and SQIVND (reference sequence). Study-level results: Some V segments, including TRBV6-2 and TRBV6-3, were excluded as indistinguishable.

This TCR was sampled from a man between 35 and 55 years old in good health and CMV-seropositive. V usage is TRBV19 and J usage is TRBJ2-5, with a possible D match to TRBD2 (7 bases). Input material: PBMCs. This CDR3 reads CASSIGLGGGRTQETQYF. CDR3 coding DNA: TGTGCCAGTAGTATTGGCCTTGGCGGGGGCAGGACCCAAGAGACCCAGTACTTC.